These 24 T cell receptor beta chains came from one sample sequenced in a study of blood T cell repertoires in COVID-19 (dated by TCRdb to the early 2020s). Library creation used the immunoSEQ multiplex PCR assay. TCRdb took this table from immuneACCESS and kept in-frame rearrangements with V and J called. Such tables lack part of the clones; where checked against another copy, unresolved V genes explain under half of the gap, and the rest is unexplained. This sample comprises 85,000 to 120,000 clones, over 55% of them detected only once. The ten largest make up less than 1% of the sample. The sample comprised peripheral blood. These receptors were collected from a human donor with acute or convalescent COVID-19. The donor label of this sample is uncertain.

This chain links TRBV19 with TRBJ1-2; 7 bases are a match to TRBD1. The germline V gene has CDR1 LNHDA and CDR2 SQIVND (reference sequence). V shed 6 bases and J 5 bases; nucleotides not matched to a gene: 6. This CDR3 is built from 13 residues. The CDR3 region has the DNA TGTGCCAGTAGCCCGACAGGGCGGTATGGCTACACCTTC. Its translation is CASSPTGRYGYTF.

The V gene is TRBV3-1 (or the pseudogene TRBV3-2), the J gene TRBJ2-2, with 16 positions matching TRBD2. CDR1 is LGHDT and CDR2 is YNNKEL in the germline V gene (reference sequence). The CDR3 spans 18 residues. Trimming removed 4 bases from V and 5 bases from J; junction bases left unmatched: 7. In DNA, the CDR3 is TGTGCCAGCAGCCTCAGAGGGACTAGCGGGGGGGCGACCGGGGAGCTGTTTTTT. This sequence encodes CASSLRGTSGGATGELFF.

This sequence joins TRBV13 and TRBJ2-3; maybe TRBD1 (6 bases). The CDR3 is made up of 17 amino acids. The ends were cut back, 7 bases at V and 0 bases at J, with 20 bases in the middle. Germline assignment: CDR1 PRHDT and CDR2 FYEKMQ (reference sequence). Here the CDR3 DNA reads TGTGCCAGCATCCCCCGGTGGCAGGGGATAAGCACAGATACGCAGTATTTT. Translating it yields CASIPRWQGISTDTQYF.

This rearrangement joins TRBV9 to TRBJ2-3; 9 nucleotides match TRBD1. The germline gives CDR1 SGDLS, CDR2 YYNGEE. The CDR3 runs 15 residues. Trimming removed 2 bases from V and 2 bases from J; junction bases left unmatched: 3. The CDR3 nucleotides read TGTGCCAGCAGCGTGGGGGACAGGGTCACAGATACGCAGTATTTT. Translation: CASSVGDRVTDTQYF. Combining the CDR3 with reference TRBV9 and TRBJ2-3 gives the whole variable domain DSGVTQTPKHLITATGQRVTLRCSPRSGDLSVYWYQQSLDQGLQFLIQYYNGEERAKGNILERFSAQQFPDLHSELNLSSLELGDSALYFCASSVGDRVTDTQYFGPGTRLTVL.

This clone was picked up a small number of times. The chain uses TRBV7-8 and TRBJ2-7; 11 bases are shared with TRBD1. Germline CDR1 is SGHVS and CDR2 is FQNEAQ. CDR3 length equals 15 residues. The trim removed 1 base at V and 6 bases at J, leaving 5 bases unmatched. In DNA form, the CDR3 reads TGTGCCAGCAGCTTAGGAATGGACAGGGGGCCCGAGCAGTACGTC. Encoded protein: CASSLGMDRGPEQYV.

The chain uses TRBV30 and TRBJ2-7; D may be TRBD1 (6 bases). Germline CDR1 is GTSNPN and CDR2 is SVGIG (reference sequence). This CDR3 spans 12 amino acids. Trimming removed 5 bases at V and 9 bases at J, with 17 bases between. The CDR3 coding sequence is TGTGCCTGGGGTAAGACAGGCGGTCGGCAGTACGTC. Its translation: CAWGKTGGRQYV.

The chain links TRBV27 to TRBJ2-5; 7 bases align to TRBD2. The CDR3 runs to 15 residues. Germline V gene sequence: CDR1 MNHEY, CDR2 SMNVEV (reference sequence). The ends lost 7 bases at V and 1 base at J; junction bases unmatched: 9. The CDR3: CASTRLTGGQETQYF. CDR3 nucleotide sequence: TGTGCCAGCACCAGATTAACGGGGGGCCAAGAGACCCAGTACTTC.

This chain uses TRBV5-6 with TRBJ2-1; possible D gene TRBD2, 5 bases. The germline V gene encodes CDR1 SGHDT and CDR2 YYEEEE. The V end was cut by 2 bases, the J end by 0 bases, with 12 bases between. The CDR3 length is 16 residues. The CDR3 sequence is CASSFGTGSSYNEQFF. The CDR3 DNA is TGTGCCAGCAGCTTCGGTACGGGGAGCTCCTACAATGAGCAGTTCTTC. Combining the CDR3 with reference TRBV5-6 and TRBJ2-1 gives the whole variable domain DAGVTQSPTHLIKTRGQQVTLRCSPKSGHDTVSWYQQALGQGPQFIFQYYEEEERQRGNFPDRFSGHQFPNYSSELNVNALLLGDSALYLCASSFGTGSSYNEQFFGPGTRLTVL.

The chain carries TRBV11-3 and TRBJ1-1; D is ambiguous. In germline, CDR1 is SGHNT, CDR2 YENEEA. This CDR3 has 14 amino acids. The ends were cut back, 5 bases at V and 3 bases at J, with 13 bases in the middle. CDR3 protein: CASSLPGTDTEAFF. The CDR3 nucleotides read TGTGCCAGCAGCCTACCGGGAACCGACACTGAAGCTTTCTTT.

There are a few counts of this clone. The V call is TRBV6-1, the J call TRBJ2-7; no clear D. The V end was cut by 2 bases, the J end by 4 bases, with 6 bases between. The CDR3 totals 12 residues. CDR1 MNHNS and CDR2 SASEGT come from the germline V gene. The CDR3 nucleotides are TGTGCCAGCAGTGAAAATGAGTACGAGCAGTACTTC. It specifies CASSENEYEQYF.

The chain couples TRBV18 to TRBJ2-3; D uncertain. V was trimmed by 10 bases and J by 0 bases, leaving 8 bases between them. Germline CDR1 KGHSH, CDR2 LQKENI. The CDR3 has 12 residues. The CDR3 coding sequence is TGTGCCACAGCGACTAGCACAGATACGCAGTATTTT. It translates to CATATSTDTQYF.

The rearrangement uses TRBV11-2 and TRBJ1-2; 11 nucleotides line up with TRBD1. Per the germline V gene, CDR1 is SGHAT and CDR2 is FQNNGV. V trimming: 5 bases; J trimming: 4 bases; junction bases outside the gene matches: 9. The CDR3 length is 16 residues. The CDR3 protein is CASSPGTGGRSYGYTF. The CDR3 DNA sequence: TGTGCCAGCAGCCCAGGGACAGGGGGACGAAGCTATGGCTACACCTTC.

J is TRBJ1-5 and V is TRBV12-1; the DNA was not used to check the table's D call, TRBD1. TRBV12-1 is reported as a pseudogene. The CDR3 length is 22 residues. CDR3 loop: CASSLYKRDTSKAVFSNQPQHF. The CDR3 DNA follows: TGTGCCAGCAGCCTATACAAAAGGGACACATCAAAGGCAGTATTCAGCAATCAGCCCCAGCATTTT.

This chain uses TRBV5-1 with TRBJ1-5; TRBD1 matches at 8 bases. CDR1 SGHRS and CDR2 YFSETQ come from the germline V gene. Trimming took 2 bases from V and 6 from J; bases not matched to a gene: 10. The CDR3 contains 16 residues. CDR3 nucleotides: TGCGCCAGCAGCTTTCTCCCGACAGGGGATGGTCAGCCCCAGCATTTT. Translating gives CASSFLPTGDGQPQHF.

The chain carries TRBV19 and TRBJ2-5, with D tentatively TRBD2 (5 bases). CDR1 and CDR2 from the germline V gene are LNHDA and SQIVND (reference sequence). Trimming took 6 bases from V and 5 from J, leaving 13 bases between them. This CDR3 has 13 amino acids. The CDR3 is CASRMASGETQYF. Written as DNA, the CDR3 is TGTGCCAGTAGAATGGCCTCGGGGGAGACCCAGTACTTC.

The chain has TRBV30 and TRBJ1-4; D perhaps matches TRBD1 (5 bases). Per the germline V gene, CDR1 is GTSNPN and CDR2 is SVGIG (reference sequence). V was trimmed by 2 bases and J by 7 bases, leaving 11 bases between them. The CDR3 is 13 amino acids. CDR3 sequence: CAWSSQGGEKLFF. The DNA of the CDR3 is TGTGCCTGGAGTTCCCAGGGCGGTGAAAAACTGTTTTTT.

The chain couples TRBV7-8 to TRBJ2-7, with 14 nucleotides matching TRBD2. CDR3 length equals 18 residues. Trimming took 5 bases from V and 3 from J; bases not matched to a gene: 12. The germline V gene encodes CDR1 SGHVS and CDR2 FQNEAQ. The DNA for the CDR3 is TGTGCCAGCAGCGCGGGACTAGCGGGGGCCCTGTTGAACTACGAGCAGTACGTC. Amino acid sequence: CASSAGLAGALLNYEQYV.

This clone was observed a handful of times. The rearrangement joins TRBV3-1 (or the pseudogene TRBV3-2) to TRBJ1-1; maybe TRBD1 (5 bases). Trimming pared 0 bases from V and 4 bases from J, leaving 15 bases between. Germline V gene sequence: CDR1 LGHDT, CDR2 YNNKEL (reference sequence). The CDR3 has 16 amino acids. CDR3 loop: CASSQDPGKLSTEAFF. CDR3 coding DNA: TGTGCCAGCAGCCAAGACCCAGGGAAGCTAAGCACTGAAGCTTTCTTT.

The gene calls are TRBV3-1 (or the pseudogene TRBV3-2) and TRBJ1-6, with D perhaps TRBD1 (5 bases). The CDR3 has 16 amino acids. V gave up 4 bases and J gave up 1 base, with 11 bases separating them. Germline V gene sequence: CDR1 LGHDT, CDR2 YNNKEL (reference sequence). The chain's CDR3 is CASSPAGGSYNSPLHF. The CDR3 bases are TGTGCCAGCAGCCCGGCGGGGGGTTCCTATAATTCACCCCTCCACTTT.

Here the CDR3 reads CASSLGVTGQGGGNTIYF. CDR3 in DNA: TGCGCCAGCAGCTTGGGCGTTACGGGACAGGGTGGTGGAAACACCATATATTTT. The V call is TRBV5-1, the J call TRBJ1-3; 9 bases match TRBD1. V was clipped by 0 bases and J by 3 bases; unmatched bases: 10. The germline CDR1 and CDR2 sequences are SGHRS and YFSETQ. The CDR3 is made up of 18 amino acids.

This chain joins TRBV29-1 and TRBJ2-3; possible D gene TRBD2, 6 bases. Trimming stripped 6 bases from V and 0 bases from J, with 13 bases between. This CDR3 region has 14 residues. Germline V gene data show CDR1 as SQVTM and CDR2 as ANQGSEA. DNA of the CDR3: TGCAGCGTCCGGGACTTGGCTAGCACAGATACGCAGTATTTT. It is translated as CSVRDLASTDTQYF.

J is TRBJ2-7 and V is TRBV6-5; 8 nucleotides match TRBD2. Germline CDR1 and CDR2: MNHEY and SVGAGI. J was trimmed by 4 bases and V by 7 bases; bases with no gene match: 9. This CDR3 spans 14 amino acids. In DNA form, the CDR3 reads TGTGCCAGCACCGACACCGGGACTAGGTACGAGCAGTACTTC. Its protein is CASTDTGTRYEQYF.

The V gene is TRBV5-1, the J gene TRBJ2-3; 10 nucleotides match TRBD2. V shed 4 bases and J 6 bases; nucleotides not matched to a gene: 11. CDR1 is SGHRS and CDR2 is YFSETQ in the germline V gene. There are 16 residues in the CDR3. The CDR3 sequence: CASSPTTSGGADTQYF. DNA of the CDR3: TGCGCCAGCAGCCCCACTACGAGCGGGGGGGCGGATACGCAGTATTTT.

The chain is built from TRBV4-2 and TRBJ2-1, with D possibly TRBD2 on 5 matching bases. Germline CDR1 reads LGHNA; CDR2 reads YNFKEQ. The CDR3 length is 13 residues. Trimming left V 2 bases short and J 5 bases short, with 7 bases between. This chain's CDR3 is CASSQSRDNEQFF. CDR3 coding DNA: TGTGCCAGCAGCCAATCGCGGGACAATGAGCAGTTCTTC.